This T cell receptor beta chain was identified during a study of blood T cell repertoires in COVID-19. Study-level information: Samples of COVID-19 (acute and convalescent) were obtained from the United States, Italy and Spain. The cDNA or gDNA used as material had been derived from T cells, B-cell-depleted T cells, or PBMCs.

This CDR3 contains 16 residues. The V segment lost 1 base and the J segment 0 bases; nucleotides outside the gene matches: 5. Germline-derived CDR1 and CDR2 are SGDLS and YYNGEE. Per the original methods: Using reference gene primer amplification, nucleated cell counts were estimated. Sequenced by immunoSEQ multiplex PCR; TCRdb stores in-frame clones only, minus some. The DNA was the basis for D and trimming; V, J and clone size are from that table. The sample includes 250,000 to 300,000 clones, 70% to 90% of them seen just once. Material for sequencing was peripheral blood. The receptor comes from a man aged 25 to 40 with active or convalescent COVID-19. The chain carries TRBV9 and TRBJ1-1; 8 positions agree with TRBD1. CDR3 region: CASSVSQGDVNTEAFF. The DNA of the CDR3 is TGTGCCAGCAGCGTATCACAGGGGGACGTGAACACTGAAGCTTTCTTT.